The 6 T cell receptor beta chains in this list originate from one sample, sequenced in a study of naive and memory T cell subsets. Both TRBC1 and TRBC2 were covered by a beta constant-region primer of two equimolar oligonucleotides. Ligated cDNA was amplified by four rounds of PCR with nested alpha and beta constant-region primers and SP2. TCRdb reprocessed the UMI-ligation and nested PCR reads with MiXCR, giving one entry per CDR3 protein. Among some 80,000 distinct CDR3 sequences listed, about 10% were seen once. The sequenced material came from naive CD8+ T cells from blood. The origin of the receptors is a human donor in good health.

This clonotype has at least ten counts. The chain links TRBV20-1 to TRBJ2-1; D gene unclear. CDR1 is DFQATT, CDR2 SNEGSKA, per germline (reference sequence). There are 14 residues in the CDR3. The V end was cut by 3 bases, the J end by 1 base, with 10 bases between. CDR3 protein: CSASHPESYNEQFF. The CDR3 DNA sequence: TGCAGTGCTAGTCATCCAGAATCCTACAATGAGCAGTTCTTC.

Ten or more counts support this clonotype. The chain has TRBV7-9 and TRBJ2-7; D possibly matches TRBD1 or TRBD2 (5 bases each). The CDR3 loop spans 17 amino acids. The V end was cut by 5 bases, the J end by 1 base, with 21 bases between. In germline, CDR1 is SEHNR, CDR2 FQNEAQ (reference sequence). The CDR3 sequence: CASSPSIRDRRSYEQYF. In DNA form, the CDR3 reads TGTGCCAGCAGCCCTTCTATTCGGGACCGGCGATCCTACGAGCAGTACTTC.

V and J are TRBV12-3 or TRBV12-4 and TRBJ2-2; the D is unclear. V gave up 2 bases and J gave up 5 bases, with 9 bases separating them. CDR3 length: 14 amino acids. Here the CDR3 reads CASSLSSGTGELFF. CDR3 sequence (DNA): TGTGCCAGCAGTTTATCCTCGGGTACCGGGGAGCTGTTTTTT.

This clonotype was found a few times. The chain couples TRBV20-1 to TRBJ1-3; D is possibly TRBD1 (6 bases). Trimming pared 0 bases from V and 0 bases from J, leaving 12 bases between. The CDR3 contains 16 residues. The germline V gene has CDR1 DFQATT and CDR2 SNEGSKA (reference sequence). The CDR3 DNA sequence: TGCAGTGCTAGAGATCATAGGGACAACTCTGGAAACACCATATATTTT. Translated: CSARDHRDNSGNTIYF.

This chain joins TRBV20-1 and TRBJ2-3; 7 nucleotides agree with TRBD2. The CDR3 consists of 16 residues. CDR1 DFQATT and CDR2 SNEGSKA come from the germline V gene (reference sequence). The V segment lost 5 bases and the J segment 2 bases; nucleotides outside the gene matches: 13. CDR3 in DNA: TGCAGTGCTCCAATACCCCTAGCGGAGACCACAGATACGCAGTATTTT. Encoded protein: CSAPIPLAETTDTQYF.

This clonotype was recorded many times. The gene calls are TRBV20-1 and TRBJ2-3; 7 bases line up with TRBD2. CDR3 length equals 15 residues. The germline V gene has CDR1 DFQATT and CDR2 SNEGSKA (reference sequence). V shed 6 bases, J shed 0 bases, and the junction held 9 bases outside the gene matches. The CDR3 bases are TGCAGTGCCCCGGGGGAGGGAACTAGCACAGATACGCAGTATTTT. This sequence encodes CSAPGEGTSTDTQYF.